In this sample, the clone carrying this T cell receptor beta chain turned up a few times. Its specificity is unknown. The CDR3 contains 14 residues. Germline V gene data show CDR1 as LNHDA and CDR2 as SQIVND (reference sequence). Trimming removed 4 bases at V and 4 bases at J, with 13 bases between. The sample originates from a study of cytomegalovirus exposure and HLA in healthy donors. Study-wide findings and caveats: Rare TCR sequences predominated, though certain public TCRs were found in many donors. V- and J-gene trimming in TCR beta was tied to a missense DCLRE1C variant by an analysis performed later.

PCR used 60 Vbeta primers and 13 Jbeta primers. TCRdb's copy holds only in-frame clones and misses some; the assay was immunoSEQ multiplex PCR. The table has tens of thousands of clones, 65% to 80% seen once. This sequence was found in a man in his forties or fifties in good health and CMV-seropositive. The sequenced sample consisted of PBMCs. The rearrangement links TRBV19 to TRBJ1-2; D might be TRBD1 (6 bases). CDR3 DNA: TGTGCCAGTAGTAACTCGGGGACAACCTATGGCTACACCTTC. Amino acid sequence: CASSNSGTTYGYTF.